This T cell receptor (beta chain) was sequenced in a study of spatial heterogeneity in lung cancer. Study-level points and caveats: The study found that expanded intratumoral alpha and beta TCR counts tracked tumor mutation counts.

The CDR3 is 14 amino acids. CDR1 is SNHLY, CDR2 FYNNEI, per germline. About this clonotype itself: The antigen is undetermined. Mismatch with germline at one junction end may stem from a read error.

Regarding time point: sample taken at primary tumor resection. The authors sequenced whole RNA from tumor, nontumor lung or frozen PBMC without sorting. One entry per CDR3 protein, called by TCRdb with MiXCR from the 5' RACE reads. Of roughly 11,000 distinct CDR3 sequences listed, about 14% are singletons. V gene TRBV2 combines with J gene TRBJ1-1; no clear D. This clonotype originated in a male donor with early-stage non-small cell lung cancer. The specimen comprised lung tumor tissue, sampled at surgery. The CDR3: CASNSGLTGTEALF. The CDR3 coding sequence is TGTGCCAGCAATTCCGGCTTAACCGGCACTGAAGCTCTCTTT.